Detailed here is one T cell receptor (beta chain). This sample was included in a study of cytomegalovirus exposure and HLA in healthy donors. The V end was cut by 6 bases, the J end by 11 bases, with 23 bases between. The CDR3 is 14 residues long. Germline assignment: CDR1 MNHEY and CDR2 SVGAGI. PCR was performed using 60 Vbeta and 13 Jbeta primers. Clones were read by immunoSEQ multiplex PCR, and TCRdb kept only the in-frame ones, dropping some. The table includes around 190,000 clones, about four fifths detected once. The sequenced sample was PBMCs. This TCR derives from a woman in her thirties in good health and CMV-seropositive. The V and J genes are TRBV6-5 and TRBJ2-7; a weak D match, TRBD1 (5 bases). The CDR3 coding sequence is TGTGCCAGCAGCCCCGAAGGGCGGCAGGGCCATAAGTACTTC. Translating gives CASSPEGRQGHKYF.